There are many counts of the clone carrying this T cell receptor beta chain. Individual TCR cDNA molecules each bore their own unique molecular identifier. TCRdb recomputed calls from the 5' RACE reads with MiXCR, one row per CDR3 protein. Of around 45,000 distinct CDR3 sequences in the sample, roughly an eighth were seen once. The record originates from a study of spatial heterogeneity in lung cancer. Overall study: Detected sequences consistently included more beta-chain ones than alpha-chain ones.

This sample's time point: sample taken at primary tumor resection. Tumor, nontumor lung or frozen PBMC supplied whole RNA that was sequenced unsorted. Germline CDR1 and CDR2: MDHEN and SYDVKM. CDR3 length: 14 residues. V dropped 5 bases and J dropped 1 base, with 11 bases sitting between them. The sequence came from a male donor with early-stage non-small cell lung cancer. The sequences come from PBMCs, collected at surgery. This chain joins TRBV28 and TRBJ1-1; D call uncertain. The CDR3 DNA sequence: TGTGCCAGCAGTCCTACAAGCTCGAACACTGAAGCTTTCTTT. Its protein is CASSPTSSNTEAFF.